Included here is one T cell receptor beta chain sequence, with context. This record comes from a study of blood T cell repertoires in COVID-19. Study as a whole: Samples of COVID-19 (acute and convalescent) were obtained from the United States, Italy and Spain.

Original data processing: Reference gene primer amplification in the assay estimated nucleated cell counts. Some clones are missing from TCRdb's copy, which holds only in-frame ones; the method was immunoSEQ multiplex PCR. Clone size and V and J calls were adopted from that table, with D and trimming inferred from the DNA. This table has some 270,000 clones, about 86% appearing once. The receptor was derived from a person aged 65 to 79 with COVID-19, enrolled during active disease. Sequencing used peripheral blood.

CDR3 sequence: CASSLNNRDREHEQYF. DNA of the CDR3: TGTGCCAGCAGCCTCAATAACCGGGACAGGGAACACGAGCAGTACTTC. V and J are TRBV21-1 and TRBJ2-7; the table names TRBD1, a call not compared with the DNA. TRBV21-1 is marked as a pseudogene. This CDR3 has 16 residues.